These 19 T cell receptor beta chains share one sample of origin, sequenced in a study of OX40 agonist ivuxolimab in advanced cancers. Data came from immunoSEQ multiplex PCR; TCRdb stores just in-frame clones and leaves some out. Among 82,000 or so clones listed, approximately 92% were seen once. The sample here was CD4+ or CD8+ T cells sorted from blood, taken in a trial of the OX40 agonist ivuxolimab. All receptors derive from an adult with an advanced solid tumor such as melanoma, head and neck, liver or kidney cancer.

A single count supports this clone. CDR3 region: CASSETVLDNTEAFF. CDR3 sequence (DNA): TGCGCCAGCAGCGAAACGGTCCTCGATAACACTGAAGCTTTCTTT. This rearrangement joins TRBV5-1 to TRBJ1-1; D unresolved. Germline CDR1 SGHRS, CDR2 YFSETQ. The CDR3 is 15 residues long. The V gene lost 4 bases and the J gene lost 2 bases, with 15 bases spanning the gap.

This chain's CDR3 is CAWSVRRTDTQYF. DNA of the CDR3: TGTGCCTGGAGTGTGAGGCGGACAGATACGCAGTATTTT. The chain uses TRBV30 and TRBJ2-3; D not certain. The CDR3 totals 13 residues. V was shortened by 0 bases and J by 3 bases, with 7 bases between the two germline ends. CDR1 and CDR2 from the germline V gene are GTSNPN and SVGIG (reference sequence).

This rearrangement joins TRBV30 to TRBJ2-7; D ambiguous. With 4 bases removed from V and 5 bases from J, the gap between germline ends came to 12 bases. Germline lookup yields CDR1 GTSNPN and CDR2 SVGIG (reference sequence). The CDR3 has 12 amino acids. The CDR3 here is CAWIANRNEQYF. The CDR3 DNA reads TGTGCCTGGATAGCCAACCGAAACGAGCAGTACTTC.

This clone turned up a few times. The genes are TRBV10-1 and TRBJ2-7; TRBD2 is a possible D gene (5 bases). The CDR3 extends over 13 amino acids. V was shortened by 5 bases and J by 5 bases, with 13 bases between the two germline ends. The germline V gene has CDR1 WNHNN and CDR2 SYGVQD (reference sequence). In DNA, the CDR3 is TGCGCCAGCAGTCGAGGGTTTCGGGACGAGCAGTACTTC. It yields the protein CASSRGFRDEQYF.

The genes are TRBV10-3 and TRBJ2-3, with TRBD2 as a possible D gene (5 bases). CDR1 ENHRY and CDR2 SYGVKD come from the germline V gene. The CDR3 consists of 14 residues. V gave up 7 bases and J gave up 0 bases, with 11 bases separating them. CDR3 sequence reads: CAIKAVSSTDTQYF. The CDR3 DNA follows: TGTGCCATCAAAGCGGTCAGTAGCACAGATACGCAGTATTTT.

The chain recombines TRBV29-1 with TRBJ1-2; D is possibly TRBD1 (5 bases). Trimming removed 5 bases at V and 2 bases at J, with 12 bases between. This CDR3 has 13 amino acids. From germline, CDR1 is SQVTM and CDR2 ANQGSEA. The CDR3 region is CSVTRDVNYGYTF. The CDR3 DNA sequence: TGCAGCGTTACCCGGGACGTCAACTATGGCTACACCTTC.

The chain couples TRBV10-3 to TRBJ2-2; 9 bases fit TRBD2. Unmatched junction bases numbered 0, after V lost 6 bases and J lost 1 base. CDR3 length: 14 residues. Looked up from germline, CDR1 is ENHRY and CDR2 is SYGVKD. In DNA, the CDR3 is TGTGCCATCAGACTAGCGGGGAACACCGGGGAGCTGTTTTTT. Translating gives CAIRLAGNTGELFF.

Only a few counts were recorded for this clone. The chain links TRBV14 to TRBJ1-4; no reliable D call. Trimming took off 4 bases at V and 4 bases at J, with 4 bases between the two ends. Germline CDR1 is SGHDN and CDR2 is FVKESK. The length of the CDR3 is 12 residues. CDR3 region: CASSRLNEKLFF. The CDR3, as DNA: TGTGCCAGCAGCCGACTTAATGAAAAACTGTTTTTT.

The CDR3 protein is CASSLAGPSQPQHF. The DNA of the CDR3 is TGTGCCAGCAGCTTAGCGGGACCTAGTCAGCCCCAGCATTTT. The chain recombines TRBV7-9 with TRBJ1-5; tentative D call: TRBD1 (5 bases). The germline V and J ends were trimmed by 0 bases and 6 bases, with 9 bases remaining between them. Germline V gene sequence: CDR1 SEHNR, CDR2 FQNEAQ (reference sequence). The CDR3 is 14 amino acids.

This clone has only one observation. The chain employs TRBV5-1 and TRBJ2-5; 7 nucleotides match TRBD2. CDR1 and CDR2 (germline): SGHRS, YFSETQ. The V gene end was trimmed by 0 bases and the J gene end by 5 bases; junction bases not matched to a gene: 7. This CDR3 has 15 amino acids. As DNA, the CDR3 is TGCGCCAGCAGCTTGGCGAGCGGGGAGAGGGAGACCCAGTACTTC. The encoded protein is CASSLASGERETQYF.

The sample holds one count of this clone. The rearrangement uses TRBV18 and TRBJ2-2; D is ambiguous. V was trimmed by 3 bases and J by 0 bases, leaving 5 bases between them. Germline V gene lookup returns CDR1 KGHSH and CDR2 LQKENI. The CDR3 has 14 residues. The CDR3 DNA reads as TGTGCCAGCTCACCGAACTCGAACACCGGGGAGCTGTTTTTT. Translation: CASSPNSNTGELFF.

The gene calls are TRBV21-1 and TRBJ1-1. TRBV21-1 is an annotated pseudogene. The CDR3 totals 15 residues. This CDR3 is CASSKVGGRRSEAFF. The CDR3 DNA reads TGTGCCAGCAGCAAAGTTGGGGGGAGGAGGTCTGAAGCTTTCTTT.

The rearrangement links TRBV5-8 to TRBJ1-4, with D possibly TRBD1 on 5 matching bases. Trimming left V 4 bases short and J 3 bases short, with 16 bases between. The CDR3 is 16 residues long. Germline values: CDR1 SGHTS, CDR2 YDEGEE. CDR3 sequence (DNA): TGTGCCAGCAGCCACCGCAGACAGACGGCTAATGAAAAACTGTTTTTT. Translation: CASSHRRQTANEKLFF. The full variable domain, in which reference TRBV5-8 and TRBJ1-4 provide the parts outside the CDR3, is EAGVTQSPTHLIKTRGQQATLRCSPISGHTSVYWYQQALGLGLQFLLWYDEGEERNRGNFPPRFSGRQFPNYSSELNVNALELEDSALYLCASSHRRQTANEKLFFGSGTQLSVL.

J is TRBJ1-5 and V is TRBV21-1; whether TRBD1, the table's D call, matches the DNA was not checked. TRBV21-1 is listed as a pseudogene. The CDR3 is 13 amino acids. CDR3 sequence reads: CASKRQNNQPQHF. The CDR3 bases are TGTGCCAGCAAACGACAAAACAATCAGCCCCAGCATTTT.

The CDR3 nucleotides are TGTGCCAGCAGCCTCGTAGGGACCGGTATCTTCAATGAGCAGTTCTTC. It specifies CASSLVGTGIFNEQFF. The V call is TRBV11-3, the J call TRBJ2-1; D tentatively fits TRBD1 or TRBD2 (5 bases each). The V end was cut by 5 bases, the J end by 6 bases, with 20 bases between. Germline CDR1 is SGHNT and CDR2 is YENEEA. This CDR3 has 16 amino acids.

The V call is TRBV19, the J call TRBJ2-7, with D possibly matching TRBD2 (5 bases). This CDR3 region has 13 residues. V was cut by 7 bases and J by 3 bases, with 13 bases left in between. From germline, CDR1 is LNHDA and CDR2 SQIVND (reference sequence). CDR3 DNA sequence: TGTGCCAGTACGGGGAAGGGAAACTACGAGCAGTACTTC. This gives the protein CASTGKGNYEQYF.

V usage is TRBV30 and J usage is TRBJ2-2; 10 nucleotides match TRBD1. V trimming: 1 base; J trimming: 7 bases; junction bases outside the gene matches: 9. The CDR3 contains 16 residues. Germline V gene lookup returns CDR1 GTSNPN and CDR2 SVGIG (reference sequence). CDR3 loop: CAWSALPGQGNGELFF. The CDR3 bases are TGTGCCTGGAGTGCCCTTCCGGGACAGGGGAACGGGGAGCTGTTTTTT. The whole variable domain, filled in from reference TRBV30 and TRBJ2-2, reads SQTIHQWPATLVQPVGSPLSLECTVEGTSNPNLYWYRQAAGRGLQLLFYSVGIGQISSEVPQNLSASRPQDRQFILSSKKLLLSDSGFYLCAWSALPGQGNGELFFGEGSRLTVL.

CDR3 sequence: CASSPPRGAQETQYF. In DNA form, the CDR3 reads TGTGCCAGCTCACCACCGCGGGGGGCTCAAGAGACCCAGTACTTC. The V gene is TRBV18, the J gene TRBJ2-5; TRBD2 aligns across 8 bases. The CDR3 extends over 15 amino acids. The germline CDR1 and CDR2 sequences are KGHSH and LQKENI. V lost 0 bases and J lost 2; bases outside the gene matches: 2.

DNA for the CDR3: TGTGCCATCAGCCGAACAGGGGAAGCTTTCTTT. Its translation: CAISRTGEAFF. The chain employs TRBV10-3 and TRBJ1-1, with D perhaps TRBD1 (6 bases). Germline V lookup: CDR1 ENHRY, CDR2 SYGVKD. V was pared by 6 bases and J by 8 bases, with 10 bases between. The CDR3 spans 11 residues.